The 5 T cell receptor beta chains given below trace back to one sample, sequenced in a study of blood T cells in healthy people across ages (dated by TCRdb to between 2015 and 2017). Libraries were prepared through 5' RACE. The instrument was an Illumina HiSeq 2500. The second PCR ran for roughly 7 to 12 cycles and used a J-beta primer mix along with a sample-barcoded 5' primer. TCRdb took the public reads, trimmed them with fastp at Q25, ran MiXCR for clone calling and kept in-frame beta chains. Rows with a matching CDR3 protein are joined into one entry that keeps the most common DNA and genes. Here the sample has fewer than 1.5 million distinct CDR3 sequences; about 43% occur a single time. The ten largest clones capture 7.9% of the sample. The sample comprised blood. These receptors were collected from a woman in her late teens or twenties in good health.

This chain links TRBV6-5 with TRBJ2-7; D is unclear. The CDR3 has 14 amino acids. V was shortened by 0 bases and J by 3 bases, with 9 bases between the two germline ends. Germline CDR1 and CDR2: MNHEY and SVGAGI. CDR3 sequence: CASSYSGRIYEQYF. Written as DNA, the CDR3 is TGTGCCAGCAGTTACTCAGGACGGATCTACGAGCAGTACTTC.

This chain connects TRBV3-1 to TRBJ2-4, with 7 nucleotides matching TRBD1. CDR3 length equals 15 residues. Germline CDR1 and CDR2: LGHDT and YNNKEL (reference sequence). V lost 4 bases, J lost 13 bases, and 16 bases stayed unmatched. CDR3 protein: CASSPSTGWVGSQYF. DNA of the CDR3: TGTGCCAGCAGCCCTTCGACAGGGTGGGTTGGGTCGCAGTACTTC.

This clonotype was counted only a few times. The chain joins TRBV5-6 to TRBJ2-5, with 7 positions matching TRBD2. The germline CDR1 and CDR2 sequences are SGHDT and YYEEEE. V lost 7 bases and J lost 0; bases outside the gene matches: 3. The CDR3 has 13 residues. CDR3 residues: CASHTSDQETQYF. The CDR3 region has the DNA TGTGCCAGCCATACTAGCGACCAAGAGACCCAGTACTTC.

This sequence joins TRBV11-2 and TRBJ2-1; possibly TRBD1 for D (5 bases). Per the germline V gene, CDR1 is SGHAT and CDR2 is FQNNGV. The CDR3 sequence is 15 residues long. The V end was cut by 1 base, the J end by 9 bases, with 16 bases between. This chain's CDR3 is CASSLGQGQLVEQFF. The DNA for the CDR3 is TGTGCCAGCAGCTTAGGGCAGGGTCAACTGGTTGAGCAGTTCTTC.

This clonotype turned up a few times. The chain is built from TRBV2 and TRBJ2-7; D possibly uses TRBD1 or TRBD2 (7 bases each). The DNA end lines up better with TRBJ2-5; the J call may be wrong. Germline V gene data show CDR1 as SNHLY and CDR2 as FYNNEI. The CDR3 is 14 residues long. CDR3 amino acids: CASSVRQGGETQYF. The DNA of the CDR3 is TGTGCCAGCAGTGTTCGACAGGGAGGGGAGACCCAGTACTTC.